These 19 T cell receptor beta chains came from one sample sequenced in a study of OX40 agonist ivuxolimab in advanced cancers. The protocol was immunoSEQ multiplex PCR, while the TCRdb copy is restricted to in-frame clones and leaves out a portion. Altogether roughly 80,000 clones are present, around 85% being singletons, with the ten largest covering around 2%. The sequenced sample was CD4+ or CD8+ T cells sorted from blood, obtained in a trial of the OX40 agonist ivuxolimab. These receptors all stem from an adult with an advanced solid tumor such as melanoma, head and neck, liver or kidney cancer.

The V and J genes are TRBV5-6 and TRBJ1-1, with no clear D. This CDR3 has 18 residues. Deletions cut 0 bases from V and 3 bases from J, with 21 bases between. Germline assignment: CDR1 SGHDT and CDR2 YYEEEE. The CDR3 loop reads CASSLARTVSEGYTEAFF. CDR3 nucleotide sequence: TGTGCCAGCAGCTTGGCTCGAACCGTTTCGGAAGGGTACACTGAAGCTTTCTTT.

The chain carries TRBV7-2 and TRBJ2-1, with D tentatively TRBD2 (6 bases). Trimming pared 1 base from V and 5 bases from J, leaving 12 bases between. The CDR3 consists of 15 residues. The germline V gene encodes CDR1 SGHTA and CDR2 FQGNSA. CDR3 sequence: CASSLGGGNHNEQFF. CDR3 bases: TGTGCCAGCAGCTTAGGAGGCGGGAACCACAATGAGCAGTTCTTC.

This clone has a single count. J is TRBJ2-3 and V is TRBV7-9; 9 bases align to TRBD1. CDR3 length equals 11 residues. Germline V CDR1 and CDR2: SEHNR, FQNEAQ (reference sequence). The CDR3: CATQGADTQYF. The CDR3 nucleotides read TGTGCTACACAGGGGGCTGATACGCAGTATTTT.

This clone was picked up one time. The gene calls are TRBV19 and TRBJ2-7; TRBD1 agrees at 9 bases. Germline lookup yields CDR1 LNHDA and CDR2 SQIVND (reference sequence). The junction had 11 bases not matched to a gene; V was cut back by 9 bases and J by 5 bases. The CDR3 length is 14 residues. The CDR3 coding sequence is TGTGCCAGCAGAATATCGGGACAGGGCAACGAGCAGTACTTC. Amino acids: CASRISGQGNEQYF.

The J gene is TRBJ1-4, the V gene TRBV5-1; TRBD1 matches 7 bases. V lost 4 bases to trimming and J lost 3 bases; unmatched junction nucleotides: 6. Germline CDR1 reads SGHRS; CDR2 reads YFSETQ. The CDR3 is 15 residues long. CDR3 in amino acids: CASSQDRAANEKLFF. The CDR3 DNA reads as TGCGCCAGCAGCCAAGACAGGGCTGCTAATGAAAAACTGTTTTTT.

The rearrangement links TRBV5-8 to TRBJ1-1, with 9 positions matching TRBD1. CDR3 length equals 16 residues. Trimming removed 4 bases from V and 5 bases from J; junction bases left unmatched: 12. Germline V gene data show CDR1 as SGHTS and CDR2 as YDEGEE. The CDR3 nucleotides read TGTGCCAGCAGCCGGTTGCCGCCGACAGGGGGTACTGAAGCTTTCTTT. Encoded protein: CASSRLPPTGGTEAFF.

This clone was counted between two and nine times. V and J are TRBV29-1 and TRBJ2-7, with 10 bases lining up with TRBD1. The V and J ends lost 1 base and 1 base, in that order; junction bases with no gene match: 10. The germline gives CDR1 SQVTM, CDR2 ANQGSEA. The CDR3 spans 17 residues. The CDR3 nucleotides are TGCAGCGTTGAAGGGTCCGACCGGGACAGGGGATCCTACGAGCAGTACTTC. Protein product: CSVEGSDRDRGSYEQYF.

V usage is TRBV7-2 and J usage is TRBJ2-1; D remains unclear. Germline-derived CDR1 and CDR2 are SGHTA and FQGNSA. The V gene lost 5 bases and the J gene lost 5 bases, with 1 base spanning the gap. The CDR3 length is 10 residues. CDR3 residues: CASSNNEQFF. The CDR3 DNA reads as TGTGCCAGCAGCAACAATGAGCAGTTCTTC.

The CDR3 sequence: CASSPGTGRDGYTF. CDR3 nucleotides: TGTGCCAGCAGCCCCGGGACAGGTCGCGATGGCTACACCTTC. The gene calls are TRBV7-6 and TRBJ1-2; 8 positions match TRBD1. Trimming cost V 5 bases and J 6 bases; bases outside gene matches: 8. The CDR3 has 14 amino acids. Per germline, CDR1 SGHVS and CDR2 FNYEAQ.

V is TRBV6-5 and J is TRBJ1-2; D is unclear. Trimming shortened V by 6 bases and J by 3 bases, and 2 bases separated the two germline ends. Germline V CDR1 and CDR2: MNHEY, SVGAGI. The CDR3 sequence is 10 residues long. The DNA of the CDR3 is TGTGCCAGCAGGGACTATGGCTACACCTTC. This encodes CASRDYGYTF.

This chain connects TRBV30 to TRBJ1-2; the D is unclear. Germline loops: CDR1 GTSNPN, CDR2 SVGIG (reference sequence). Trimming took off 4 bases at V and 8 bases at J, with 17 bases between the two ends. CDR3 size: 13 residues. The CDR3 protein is CAWTPRTAGGYTF. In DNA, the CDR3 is TGTGCCTGGACCCCCCGGACGGCGGGAGGCTACACCTTC. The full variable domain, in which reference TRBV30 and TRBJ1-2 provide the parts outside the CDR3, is SQTIHQWPATLVQPVGSPLSLECTVEGTSNPNLYWYRQAAGRGLQLLFYSVGIGQISSEVPQNLSASRPQDRQFILSSKKLLLSDSGFYLCAWTPRTAGGYTFGSGTRLTVV.

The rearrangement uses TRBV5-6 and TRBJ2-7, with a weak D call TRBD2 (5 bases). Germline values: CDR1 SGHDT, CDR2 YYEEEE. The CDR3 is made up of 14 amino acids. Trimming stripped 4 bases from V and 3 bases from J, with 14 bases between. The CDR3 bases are TGTGCCAGCAGCGCTAAGGTAGGGAGCTACGAGCAGTACTTC. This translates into CASSAKVGSYEQYF.

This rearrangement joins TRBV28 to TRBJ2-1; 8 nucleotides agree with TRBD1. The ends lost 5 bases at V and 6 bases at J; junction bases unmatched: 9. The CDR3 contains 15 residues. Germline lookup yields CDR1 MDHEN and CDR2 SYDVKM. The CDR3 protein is CASSPPGTGLNEQFF. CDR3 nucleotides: TGTGCCAGCAGTCCACCCGGGACAGGCCTCAATGAGCAGTTCTTC.

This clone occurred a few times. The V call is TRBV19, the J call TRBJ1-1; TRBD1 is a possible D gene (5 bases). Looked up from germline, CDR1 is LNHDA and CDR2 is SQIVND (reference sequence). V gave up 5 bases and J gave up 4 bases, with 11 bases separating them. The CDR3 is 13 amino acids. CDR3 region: CASSQGYGTEAFF. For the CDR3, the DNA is TGTGCCAGTAGTCAGGGCTATGGCACTGAAGCTTTCTTT.

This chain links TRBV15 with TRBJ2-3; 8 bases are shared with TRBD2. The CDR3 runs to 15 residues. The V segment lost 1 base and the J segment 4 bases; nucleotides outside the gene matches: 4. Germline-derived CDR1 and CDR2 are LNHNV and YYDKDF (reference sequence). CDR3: CATSRGAGVADTQYF. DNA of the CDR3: TGTGCCACCAGCAGAGGAGCGGGAGTGGCAGATACGCAGTATTTT.

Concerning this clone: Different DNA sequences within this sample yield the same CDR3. The CDR3 sequence is CASSQGRTSGNTIYF. The CDR3 region has the DNA TGCGCCAGCAGCCAAGGACGGACGTCTGGAAACACCATATATTTT. The chain has TRBV4-1 and TRBJ1-3; D gene uncertain. The CDR3 sequence is 15 residues long. Trimming pared 1 base from V and 1 base from J, leaving 8 bases between. Germline V gene lookup returns CDR1 MGHRA and CDR2 YSYEKL.

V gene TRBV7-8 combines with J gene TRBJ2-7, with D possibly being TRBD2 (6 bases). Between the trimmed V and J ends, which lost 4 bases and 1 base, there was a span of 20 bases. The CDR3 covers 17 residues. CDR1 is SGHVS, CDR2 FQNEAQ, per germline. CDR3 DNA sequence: TGTGCCAGCAGCTCCTCCGTTAGGGTAGCGGCGTCCTACGAGCAGTACTTC. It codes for CASSSSVRVAASYEQYF.

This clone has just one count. The CDR3 sequence: CASSLALGADTEAFF. Written as DNA, the CDR3 is TGTGCCAGCAGCTTAGCGCTCGGAGCGGACACTGAAGCTTTCTTT. The chain has TRBV11-1 and TRBJ1-1; D ambiguous. CDR1 and CDR2 from the germline V gene are SGHAT and FQDESV (reference sequence). The CDR3 is 15 amino acids. The V and J ends lost 0 bases and 3 bases respectively, with 11 bases between them. Full variable domain (missing parts from reference TRBV11-1 and TRBJ1-1): EAEVAQSPRYKITEKSQAVAFWCDPISGHATLYWYRQILGQGPELLVQFQDESVVDDSQLPKDRFSAERLKGVDSTLKIQPAELGDSAMYLCASSLALGADTEAFFGQGTRLTVV.

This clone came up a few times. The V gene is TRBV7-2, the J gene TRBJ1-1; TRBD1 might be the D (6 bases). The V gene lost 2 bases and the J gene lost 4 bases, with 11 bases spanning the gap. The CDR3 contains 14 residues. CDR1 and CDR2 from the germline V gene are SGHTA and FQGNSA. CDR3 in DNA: TGTGCCAGCAGCTTAACAGGGTATGCCACTGAAGCTTTCTTT. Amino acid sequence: CASSLTGYATEAFF.